A selection of T cell receptor beta chains follows, all from one sample in a study of blood T cell repertoires in COVID-19. Only in-frame clones appear in the TCRdb table, and some are missing; sequencing was by immunoSEQ multiplex PCR. Of about 70,000 clones in the sample, around 87% were seen once. The specimen sequenced was peripheral blood. These receptors were obtained from a woman aged 18-29 years with acute or convalescent COVID-19. Both conserved end residues are part of each CDR3.

14,TRBV7-2,TRBJ1-2,CASSQDAGNYGYTF
16,TRBV30,TRBJ2-1,CAWSSLAGGNSYEQFF
15,TRBV5-5,TRBJ1-3,CASSLSGSRGNTIYF
14,TRBV5-1,TRBJ1-1,CASSLNTLNTEAFF
13,TRBV10-3,TRBJ1-1,CATGQETNTEAFF
15,TRBV27,TRBJ2-5,CASSLSSTGPETQYF
15,TRBV7-2,TRBJ2-2,CASSLASGYTGELFF
13,TRBV12-3/TRBV12-4,TRBJ2-7,CASSPTGTGEQYF
18,TRBV4-3,TRBJ2-7,CASSQDELAGGPRYEQYF
11,TRBV20-1,TRBJ2-1,CSALAGALGFF
15,TRBV10-2,TRBJ2-1,CASNSGTSGLNEQFF
16,TRBV7-2,TRBJ2-5,CASSPQSGSRGETQYF
15,TRBV4-1,TRBJ1-1,CASSHKVQPNTEAFF
13,TRBV30,TRBJ2-1,CGWTSGRNNEQFF
14,TRBV7-2,TRBJ2-3,CASSQGPGADTQYF
16,TRBV19,TRBJ2-6,CASSKGQTSGANVLTF
16,TRBV7-8,TRBJ2-5,CASSLAMGGLTETQYF
14,TRBV30,TRBJ1-1,CAWSVIGVGTEAFF
15,TRBV11-3,TRBJ2-3,CASSPGGGNTDTQYF
12,TRBV3-1/TRBV3-2,TRBJ1-5,CASSPLHQPQHF
13,TRBV27,TRBJ2-3,CATSRGSTDTQYF
15,TRBV28,TRBJ1-2,CASSLDWGSNYGYTF
13,TRBV28,TRBJ1-2,CASSLGRGYGYTF
13,TRBV13,TRBJ2-7,CASSVDRFGEQYF
16,TRBV9,TRBJ2-1,CASSVGAGVGGNEQFF
13,TRBV5-1,TRBJ1-2,CASSQTGGDGYTF
14,TRBV3-1/TRBV3-2,TRBJ1-2,CASSQEARSYGYTF
13,TRBV2,TRBJ1-2,CASSEGTGYGYTF
14,TRBV3-1/TRBV3-2,TRBJ2-5,CASSLRGAQETQYF
15,TRBV18,TRBJ1-5,CASSQSQGGDQPQHF
14,TRBV11-2,TRBJ2-1,CASSLDPGSNEQFF
14,TRBV6-5,TRBJ1-2,CATTFRGLGYGYTF
14,TRBV2,TRBJ2-2,CASRNQGAAGELFF